This is a list of T cell receptor beta chains from one sample in a study of T cell repertoires in cytomegalovirus infection. MiXCR was run by TCRdb on the reads, yielding one entry per CDR3 protein. Among roughly 250,000 distinct CDR3 sequences listed, around an eighth were seen once. Sequencing used PBMCs. Receptor source: a human donor in good health (CMV status not recorded). Some clones in this sample may be carry-over from other donors' samples. Both conserved end residues are trimmed from each CDR3.

TRBV7-2	TRBJ2-2	ASSPGLRNTGELF
TRBV2	TRBJ1-1	ASSEQGGGAF
TRBV7-2	TRBJ2-2	ASSLDPHRGGGELF
TRBV12-3/TRBV12-4	TRBJ1-2	ASSLSSYGYT
TRBV3-1	TRBJ2-4	ASSQVPSDIQY
TRBV7-2	TRBJ1-6	ASSPTSGGSSPLH
TRBV29-1	TRBJ1-1	SVSESEAF
TRBV29-1	TRBJ2-3	SVVISGTDTQY
TRBV14	TRBJ1-2	ASSPYRIPGYGYT
TRBV7-2	TRBJ2-5	ASSFGRGGGGEPQY
TRBV4-3	TRBJ2-6	ASSQGVPSGANVLT
TRBV7-3	TRBJ2-5	ASSAGTRNQETQY
TRBV7-2	TRBJ2-1	ASSLEEGQGFYNEQF
TRBV2	TRBJ2-7	ASSSGSLAYEQY
TRBV11-3	TRBJ1-1	ATGRGAEAF
TRBV11-1	TRBJ2-1	ASSFGVAANNEQF
TRBV19	TRBJ1-1	ASSGRTGEAF
TRBV7-2	TRBJ2-1	ASSLARGSSYNEQF
TRBV29-1	TRBJ2-5	SGGPRSRGETQY
TRBV3-1	TRBJ2-6	ASSHRAGANVLT
TRBV7-7	TRBJ2-3	ASSLTAGDQDTQY
TRBV29-1	TRBJ2-7	SVRTSAYEQY
TRBV28	TRBJ1-1	ASSAPGNTEAF
TRBV9	TRBJ1-4	ASSHRTGNNEKLF
TRBV20-1	TRBJ2-7	SAPRRGLEQY
TRBV29-1	TRBJ2-6	SVEASGAGANVLT
TRBV29-1	TRBJ1-1	SVEGTAKGTEAF
TRBV5-1	TRBJ2-1	ASSSGAKQDEQF
TRBV11-2	TRBJ1-2	ASSLGGVYGYT
TRBV6-2/TRBV6-3	TRBJ1-1	ASREVGTEAF
TRBV2	TRBJ1-1	ASLGSTEAF
TRBV6-1	TRBJ2-7	ASSQNGGTGH
TRBV5-6	TRBJ2-7	ASSLVSRAYEQY
TRBV7-2	TRBJ1-2	ASSFTWTGELGYT
TRBV27	TRBJ1-1	ASSSGTGGFTEAF
TRBV5-1	TRBJ2-5	ASSGGLAAQETQY
TRBV7-2	TRBJ1-2	ASSLSPAEGYGYT
TRBV28	TRBJ2-7	ASSPPGPGHLLLYEQY
TRBV7-2	TRBJ2-1	ASSFDRVNEQF
TRBV5-5	TRBJ1-4	ASSFGTDGEKLF
TRBV12-3/TRBV12-4	TRBJ1-1	ASSFTGRAEAF
TRBV20-1	TRBJ1-5	SARDRLTESYSNQPQH
TRBV2	TRBJ2-5	ASRALVAGEGQY
TRBV7-2	TRBJ1-2	ASSLATDGYT
TRBV28	TRBJ1-4	ASSLVGSNEKLF
TRBV7-3	TRBJ2-3	ASSPQAGPLRTDTQY
TRBV12-3/TRBV12-4	TRBJ1-2	ASSFSGGAEIDGYT
TRBV2	TRBJ2-3	ASSPTHRLGTQY
TRBV7-2	TRBJ1-1	ASSTGTTSSEAF
TRBV7-2	TRBJ1-1	ASSFPPNTEAF
TRBV7-2	TRBJ2-3	ASSPGGSADTQY
TRBV6-4	TRBJ2-1	ASRRGTASYNEQF
TRBV6-1	TRBJ2-2	ASSKDRVTPNTGELF
TRBV5-6	TRBJ2-6	ASSSTGNPGANVLT
TRBV12-3/TRBV12-4	TRBJ2-1	ASSLPISEQF